A single sample is the source of the 13 T cell receptor beta chains below, sequenced in a study of cytomegalovirus exposure and HLA in healthy donors. Primers: 60 Vbeta forward and 13 Jbeta reverse. Sequenced by immunoSEQ multiplex PCR; TCRdb stores in-frame clones only, minus some. The data hold around 260,000 clones, with about 80% observed a single time. The sample consisted of PBMCs. The receptors derive from a girl under 10 years old in good health and CMV-seronegative.

The V call is TRBV12-5, the J call TRBJ2-7; TRBD1 agrees at 11 bases. This CDR3 contains 14 residues. The ends lost 6 bases at V and 3 bases at J; junction bases unmatched: 4. The V gene's germline CDR1 is LGHNT and CDR2 FRNRAP. The CDR3 spells CASGTGTGGYEQYF. The CDR3 bases are TGTGCTAGTGGGACCGGGACAGGGGGCTACGAGCAGTACTTC.

As regards this clone: The same CDR3 is also encoded by other DNA sequences in this sample. The chain uses TRBV5-1 and TRBJ2-1; the D gene is possibly TRBD2 (5 bases). The CDR3 spans 15 residues. Germline CDR1 is SGHRS and CDR2 is YFSETQ. The ends were cut back, 3 bases at V and 0 bases at J, with 10 bases in the middle. For the CDR3, the DNA is TGCGCCAGCAGCTCAACAAGCGGCTCCTACAATGAGCAGTTCTTC. Its translation is CASSSTSGSYNEQFF.

The gene calls are TRBV2 and TRBJ2-7, with unresolved D. CDR3 length: 11 amino acids. Germline lookup yields CDR1 SNHLY and CDR2 FYNNEI. V lost 4 bases to trimming and J lost 4 bases, with 5 bases between them. Here the CDR3 DNA reads TGTGCCAGCAGTGTCGAGTACGAGCAGTACTTC. Protein sequence: CASSVEYEQYF.

The chain has TRBV5-4 and TRBJ1-3; 8 bases fit TRBD1. The germline V gene encodes CDR1 SGHNT and CDR2 YYREEE (reference sequence). V lost 5 bases and J lost 4; bases outside the gene matches: 8. The CDR3 extends over 15 amino acids. CDR3 DNA: TGTGCCAGCAGTCAACAGGGGGGGAACGGAAACACCATATATTTT. This encodes CASSQQGGNGNTIYF.

The chain couples TRBV7-9 to TRBJ2-2, with TRBD1 as a possible D gene (6 bases). Germline V gene data show CDR1 as SEHNR and CDR2 as FQNEAQ (reference sequence). V was trimmed by 5 bases and J by 2 bases, leaving 21 bases between them. This CDR3 spans 18 amino acids. The CDR3 sequence is CASSPQRWGHFNTGELFF. As DNA, the CDR3 is TGTGCCAGCAGCCCTCAGCGATGGGGGCACTTCAACACCGGGGAGCTGTTTTTT.

This rearrangement joins TRBV2 to TRBJ1-1; D is uncertain. This CDR3 has 13 amino acids. The V gene's germline CDR1 is SNHLY and CDR2 FYNNEI. Trimming took 8 bases from V and 1 from J, leaving 11 bases between them. CDR3 in amino acids: CASFGSENTEAFF. The DNA for the CDR3 is TGTGCCAGCTTTGGCAGCGAGAACACTGAAGCTTTCTTT.

This clone was picked up one time. V usage is TRBV29-1 and J usage is TRBJ1-1; no clear D. The CDR3 is 10 amino acids. V was trimmed by 4 bases and J by 12 bases, leaving 12 bases between them. Germline V lookup: CDR1 SQVTM, CDR2 ANQGSEA. CDR3 residues: CSVVDGEPFF. In DNA, the CDR3 is TGCAGCGTTGTAGATGGGGAGCCTTTCTTT.

The chain employs TRBV29-1 and TRBJ2-3; 8 nucleotides match TRBD2. The CDR3 contains 14 residues. The trim removed 1 base at V and 10 bases at J, leaving 10 bases unmatched. The germline V gene encodes CDR1 SQVTM and CDR2 ANQGSEA. CDR3 loop: CSVEAREAPWAQYF. As DNA, the CDR3 is TGCAGCGTTGAAGCGCGGGAGGCCCCTTGGGCGCAGTATTTT.

Regarding this clone: The identical CDR3 is also encoded by other nucleotide sequences in the sample. The rearrangement joins TRBV27 to TRBJ2-2; tentative D call: TRBD1 (6 bases). This CDR3 has 14 amino acids. CDR1 MNHEY and CDR2 SMNVEV come from the germline V gene (reference sequence). Trimming took 4 bases from V and 5 from J, leaving 11 bases between them. The CDR3 DNA sequence: TGTGCCAGCAGTTCCGGGACAACGACCGGGGAGCTGTTTTTT. Amino acids: CASSSGTTTGELFF.

The rearrangement uses TRBV6-1 and TRBJ1-2; maybe TRBD1 (5 bases). This CDR3 is built from 17 residues. Germline CDR1 MNHNS, CDR2 SASEGT. V was trimmed by 4 bases and J by 4 bases, leaving 22 bases between them. This chain's CDR3 is CASSGYRVQEKSYGYTF. The CDR3 DNA sequence: TGTGCCAGCAGTGGATACCGGGTACAGGAGAAATCCTATGGCTACACCTTC.

The chain uses TRBV29-1 and TRBJ2-7; maybe TRBD1 (5 bases). Germline assignment: CDR1 SQVTM and CDR2 ANQGSEA. CDR3 length: 12 amino acids. Trimming pared 4 bases from V and 2 bases from J, leaving 9 bases between. The CDR3 nucleotides read TGCAGCGTTGCAATCAGGGCCTACGAGCAGTACTTC. Its translation is CSVAIRAYEQYF.

V usage is TRBV7-8 and J usage is TRBJ2-1; D gene uncertain. This CDR3 comprises 14 residues. The V end was cut by 6 bases, the J end by 9 bases, with 18 bases between. Germline values: CDR1 SGHVS, CDR2 FQNEAQ. The CDR3 sequence is CASRIGRLPGEQFF. The CDR3 bases are TGTGCCAGCAGAATAGGCCGGCTTCCGGGTGAGCAGTTCTTC.

The chain employs TRBV9 and TRBJ2-1, with 7 bases identical to TRBD2. V was pared by 0 bases and J by 3 bases, with 9 bases of the junction left unmatched. Germline V lookup: CDR1 SGDLS, CDR2 YYNGEE. The CDR3 extends over 17 amino acids. CDR3: CASSVEGRASGYNEQFF. CDR3 DNA sequence: TGTGCCAGCAGCGTAGAGGGAAGGGCTAGCGGCTACAATGAGCAGTTCTTC.